Below are 22 T cell receptor beta chains sequenced from a single sample in a study of vaccination effects on CD4 cells after COVID-19 (dated by TCRdb to between 2021 and 2022). The library was made by the immunoSEQ multiplex PCR assay. TCRdb stores this immuneACCESS table with in-frame sequences only. Part of the clones is absent; in the studies checked, under half of the shortfall reflects unresolved V genes, and no reason is known for the rest. The sample has around 69,000 clones on record, just under 75% of them singletons. The ten largest clonotypes hold 1.5% to 1.7% of the sample. The antigens for these receptors are not known. To identify antigen-specific CD4+ T cell clonotypes by their expansion, the ViraFEST assay first stimulated PBMC with viral peptide pools and then applied TCR sequencing. After more than 9 days of culture, CD4+ T cells were isolated with the EasySep CD4+ T cell isolation kit. Each participant received two doses of an mRNA SARS-CoV-2 vaccine, either BNT162b2 or mRNA-1273.

The source was CD4+ T cells from PBMCs cultured with HCoV-229E spike peptides, collected after COVID-19 vaccination. Taken with the paper, the label for cell subset or site translates to: HCoV-229E spike overlapping peptide pool stimulation. The receptors come from a human donor who received a COVID-19 vaccine.

The CDR3 DNA follows: TGTGCCAGCAGCCGCCTCCTCGGGGCGGGGGGGAGTAGCACAGATACGCAGTATTTT. Residues: CASSRLLGAGGSSTDTQYF. The rearrangement joins TRBV4-2 to TRBJ2-3; TRBD2 matches 9 bases. Trimming cost V 4 bases and J 0 bases; bases outside gene matches: 14. Germline V gene data show CDR1 as LGHNA and CDR2 as YNFKEQ. The CDR3 sequence is 19 residues long.

This clone has just one count. The chain links TRBV5-4 to TRBJ2-1, with TRBD1 matching 8 bases. With 3 bases clipped from V and 2 bases from J, the junction kept 4 bases outside the gene matches. The CDR3 has 15 residues. The germline V gene has CDR1 SGHNT and CDR2 YYREEE (reference sequence). CDR3 in DNA: TGTGCCAGCAGCTCCCCGGGACAGGCCTACAATGAGCAGTTCTTC. It specifies CASSSPGQAYNEQFF. The whole variable domain, remainder taken from reference TRBV5-4 and TRBJ2-1, is ETGVTQSPTHLIKTRGQQVTLRCSSQSGHNTVSWYQQALGQGPQFIFQYYREEENGRGNFPPRFSGLQFPNYSSELNVNALELDDSALYLCASSSPGQAYNEQFFGPGTRLTVL.

Worth noting for this clone: The same CDR3 arises from other DNA sequences in this sample as well. V and J are TRBV5-4 and TRBJ2-3; a possible D gene is TRBD2 (6 bases). This CDR3 spans 14 amino acids. Trimming left V 2 bases short and J 3 bases short, with 10 bases between. CDR1 SGHNT and CDR2 YYREEE come from the germline V gene (reference sequence). The CDR3 DNA reads as TGTGCCAGCAGCTTTGGTGGGGGGACAGATACGCAGTATTTT. Its protein product is CASSFGGGTDTQYF.

The J gene is TRBJ2-2, the V gene TRBV10-1, with D perhaps TRBD2 (6 bases). The germline V gene has CDR1 WNHNN and CDR2 SYGVQD (reference sequence). The V end was cut by 6 bases, the J end by 4 bases, with 12 bases between. The CDR3 has 14 amino acids. The CDR3: CASSTTAGTGELFF. Written as DNA, the CDR3 is TGCGCCAGCAGCACTACAGCGGGCACCGGGGAGCTGTTTTTT.

The rearrangement links TRBV15 to TRBJ1-1; D might be TRBD1 (6 bases). CDR3 length: 14 amino acids. In germline, CDR1 is LNHNV, CDR2 YYDKDF (reference sequence). V was pared by 3 bases and J by 4 bases, with 12 bases between. The CDR3 DNA is TGTGCCACCAGCAGGGGCGGGGGGGCCACTGAAGCTTTCTTT. Translated, it gives CATSRGGGATEAFF.

The chain joins TRBV5-1 to TRBJ2-7, with D possibly being TRBD1 (6 bases). The CDR3 spans 13 residues. Germline V gene data show CDR1 as SGHRS and CDR2 as YFSETQ. Trimming took 4 bases from V and 3 from J, leaving 11 bases between them. The chain's CDR3 is CASSDPDSYEQYV. As DNA, the CDR3 is TGCGCCAGCAGCGACCCGGACAGCTACGAGCAGTACGTC.

The chain carries TRBV6-5 and TRBJ1-4, with 8 bases identical to TRBD1. Germline V lookup: CDR1 MNHEY, CDR2 SVGAGI. V shed 9 bases and J 4 bases; nucleotides not matched to a gene: 4. This CDR3 region has 13 residues. The CDR3 loop is CASKQGVNEKLFF. For the CDR3, the DNA is TGTGCCAGTAAACAGGGGGTTAATGAAAAACTGTTTTTT.

This clone was observed a few times. The chain has TRBV7-2 and TRBJ1-6; no reliable D call. The V gene's germline CDR1 is SGHTA and CDR2 FQGNSA. V was trimmed by 3 bases and J by 4 bases, leaving 7 bases between them. CDR3 length equals 14 residues. The DNA of the CDR3 is TGTGCCAGCAGCTTTTTACAGTATAATTCACCCCTCCACTTT. Amino acid sequence: CASSFLQYNSPLHF.

In this sample, this clone turned up a few times. This chain connects TRBV7-3 to TRBJ1-2; D is perhaps TRBD1 (5 bases). V lost 6 bases, J lost 6 bases, and 20 bases lay in between. CDR3 length equals 15 residues. Germline V gene data show CDR1 as SGHTA and CDR2 as FQGTGA. CDR3 residues: CASRLGTATKDGYTF. CDR3 DNA sequence: TGTGCCAGCAGATTAGGGACGGCCACGAAGGATGGCTACACCTTC.

V and J are TRBV5-6 and TRBJ2-5; D unresolved. Per the germline V gene, CDR1 is SGHDT and CDR2 is YYEEEE. The CDR3 loop spans 14 amino acids. V lost 4 bases and J lost 0, with 10 bases in between. In DNA, the CDR3 is TGTGCCAGCAGCGGGCGTACGTACCAAGAGACCCAGTACTTC. It translates to CASSGRTYQETQYF. Based on the CDR3 plus reference TRBV5-6 and TRBJ2-5, the full variable domain is DAGVTQSPTHLIKTRGQQVTLRCSPKSGHDTVSWYQQALGQGPQFIFQYYEEEERQRGNFPDRFSGHQFPNYSSELNVNALLLGDSALYLCASSGRTYQETQYFGPGTRLLVL.

In its sample, this clone was seen once. The chain employs TRBV9 and TRBJ2-2; D gene ambiguous. Trimming cost V 4 bases and J 8 bases, with 12 bases left between them. Germline CDR1 reads SGDLS; CDR2 reads YYNGEE. The CDR3 spans 13 residues. The CDR3 bases are TGTGCCAGCAGCCTTAACCCTAAAGGGGAGCTGTTTTTT. Amino acid sequence: CASSLNPKGELFF. Full variable domain (missing parts from reference TRBV9 and TRBJ2-2): DSGVTQTPKHLITATGQRVTLRCSPRSGDLSVYWYQQSLDQGLQFLIQYYNGEERAKGNILERFSAQQFPDLHSELNLSSLELGDSALYFCASSLNPKGELFFGEGSRLTVL.

The CDR3 bases are TGTGCCAGCAGCCGGAAGTCGGGACCCACAGATACGCAGTATTTT. Residues: CASSRKSGPTDTQYF. The rearrangement joins TRBV7-2 to TRBJ2-3, with D perhaps matching TRBD1 or TRBD2 (5 bases each). The V gene's germline CDR1 is SGHTA and CDR2 FQGNSA. The CDR3 covers 15 residues. V lost 5 bases and J 2 bases, leaving 14 bases between the germline ends.

This clone appeared a few times. The rearrangement joins TRBV2 to TRBJ2-2, with D possibly matching TRBD1 (6 bases). The CDR3 covers 15 residues. CDR1 is SNHLY and CDR2 is FYNNEI in the germline V gene. Trimming left V 6 bases short and J 0 bases short, with 11 bases between. The CDR3 reads CASSLWGPNTGELFF. CDR3 DNA sequence: TGTGCCAGCAGCTTGTGGGGGCCGAACACCGGGGAGCTGTTTTTT.

Details on this clone: An end of the junction differs from the germline gene, which may be a read error. The gene calls are TRBV4-3 and TRBJ1-4, with TRBD1 as a possible D gene (6 bases). Germline V gene sequence: CDR1 LGHNA, CDR2 YSLEER. This CDR3 contains 17 residues. The CDR3 DNA sequence: TGCGCCAGCAGCCAAGGGGTCTCCGGGACATACGTTAATGGGGTAGTGTTT. Its translation: CASSQGVSGTYVNGVVF.

The chain has TRBV2 and TRBJ2-5; 13 bases align to TRBD2. CDR1 and CDR2 (germline): SNHLY, FYNNEI. CDR3 size: 16 residues. Trimming at V came to 7 bases and at J to 3 bases, leaving 8 bases not matched to a gene. CDR3 loop: CASNIIGLAGEETQYF. The CDR3 bases are TGTGCCAGCAATATAATCGGACTAGCGGGGGAAGAGACCCAGTACTTC.

The chain uses TRBV6-6 and TRBJ1-2, with 10 bases fitting TRBD1. Germline CDR1 MNHNY, CDR2 SVGAGI (reference sequence). With 5 bases clipped from V and 6 bases from J, the junction kept 9 bases outside the gene matches. This CDR3 comprises 15 residues. The CDR3 protein is CASSRERQGADGYTF. The CDR3 DNA sequence: TGTGCCAGCAGTAGGGAACGACAGGGGGCGGATGGCTACACCTTC.

The chain combines TRBV12-5 with TRBJ1-1; tentatively, D is TRBD1 (5 bases). V gave up 3 bases and J gave up 2 bases, with 7 bases separating them. The germline V gene encodes CDR1 LGHNT and CDR2 FRNRAP. The CDR3 has 13 amino acids. Here the CDR3 reads CASGLDSNTEAFF. The CDR3 bases are TGTGCTAGTGGTTTAGACAGCAACACTGAAGCTTTCTTT.

The chain recombines TRBV19 with TRBJ2-3; TRBD1 is a possible D gene (5 bases). Germline V CDR1 and CDR2: LNHDA, SQIVND (reference sequence). This CDR3 spans 15 amino acids. V was shortened by 7 bases and J by 4 bases, with 18 bases between the two germline ends. The CDR3 nucleotides read TGTGCCAGTAACTCCAGGGCGGCTAGGGCAGATACGCAGTATTTT. This sequence encodes CASNSRAARADTQYF.

The chain combines TRBV28 with TRBJ1-5, with 10 positions matching TRBD1. The CDR3 totals 18 residues. The germline V gene encodes CDR1 MDHEN and CDR2 SYDVKM. V trimming: 7 bases; J trimming: 2 bases; junction bases outside the gene matches: 14. CDR3 protein: CASIIGGDRGRGNQPQHF. Here the CDR3 DNA reads TGTGCCAGCATAATTGGGGGAGACAGGGGGCGCGGCAATCAGCCCCAGCATTTT.

This clone was counted once. V usage is TRBV4-1 and J usage is TRBJ2-3; 8 bases are shared with TRBD1. Per germline, CDR1 MGHRA and CDR2 YSYEKL. The CDR3 is 17 amino acids. V lost 4 bases and J lost 5; bases outside the gene matches: 14. CDR3 DNA: TGCGCCAGCAGCCTGGGAATGACAGGGGATGGTCGAGATACGCAGTATTTT. As protein: CASSLGMTGDGRDTQYF.

The J gene is TRBJ2-2, the V gene TRBV5-1, with 7 bases lining up with TRBD2. There are 13 residues in the CDR3. Germline V CDR1 and CDR2: SGHRS, YFSETQ. The J segment lost 5 bases and the V segment lost 3 bases, leaving 1 base of the junction unmatched. CDR3 coding DNA: TGCGCCAGCAGCTGGGGGGGGACCGGGGAGCTGTTTTTT. Encoded protein: CASSWGGTGELFF.

This clone was observed a handful of times. V usage is TRBV18 and J usage is TRBJ2-7; 9 positions agree with TRBD1. Germline assignment: CDR1 KGHSH and CDR2 LQKENI. The junction had 11 bases not matched to a gene; V was cut back by 3 bases and J by 5 bases. CDR3 length equals 16 residues. The CDR3 loop is CASSPQGQGMIDEQYV. The CDR3 bases are TGTGCCAGCTCACCCCAGGGACAGGGAATGATCGACGAGCAGTACGTC.